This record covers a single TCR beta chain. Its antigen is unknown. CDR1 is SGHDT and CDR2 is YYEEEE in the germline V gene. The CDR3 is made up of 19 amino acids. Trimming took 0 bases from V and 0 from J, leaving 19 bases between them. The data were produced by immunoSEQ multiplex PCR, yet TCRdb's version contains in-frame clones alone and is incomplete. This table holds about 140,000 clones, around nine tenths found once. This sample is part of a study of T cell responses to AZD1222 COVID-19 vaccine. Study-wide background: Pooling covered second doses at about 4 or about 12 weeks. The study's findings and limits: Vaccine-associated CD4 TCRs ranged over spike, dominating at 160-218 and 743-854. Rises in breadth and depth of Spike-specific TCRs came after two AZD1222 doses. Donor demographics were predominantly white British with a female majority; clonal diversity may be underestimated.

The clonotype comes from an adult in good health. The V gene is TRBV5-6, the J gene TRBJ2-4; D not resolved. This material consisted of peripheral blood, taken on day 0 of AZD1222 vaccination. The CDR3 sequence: CASSLEGPDPKLAKNIQYF. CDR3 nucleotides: TGTGCCAGCAGCTTGGAAGGCCCTGACCCCAAACTAGCCAAAAACATTCAGTACTTC.